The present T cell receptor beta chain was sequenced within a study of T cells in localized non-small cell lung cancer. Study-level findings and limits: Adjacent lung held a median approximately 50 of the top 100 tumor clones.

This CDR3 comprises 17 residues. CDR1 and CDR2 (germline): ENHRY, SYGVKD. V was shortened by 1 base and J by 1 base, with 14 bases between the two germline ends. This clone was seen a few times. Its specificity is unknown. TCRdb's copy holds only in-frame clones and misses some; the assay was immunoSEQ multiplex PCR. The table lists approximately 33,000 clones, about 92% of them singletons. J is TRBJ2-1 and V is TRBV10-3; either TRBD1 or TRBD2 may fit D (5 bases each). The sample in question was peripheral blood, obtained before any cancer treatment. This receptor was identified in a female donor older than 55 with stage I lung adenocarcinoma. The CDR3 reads CAISEYRGSGSYNEQFF. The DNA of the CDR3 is TGTGCCATCAGTGAGTACCGGGGCTCAGGTTCCTACAATGAGCAGTTCTTC.